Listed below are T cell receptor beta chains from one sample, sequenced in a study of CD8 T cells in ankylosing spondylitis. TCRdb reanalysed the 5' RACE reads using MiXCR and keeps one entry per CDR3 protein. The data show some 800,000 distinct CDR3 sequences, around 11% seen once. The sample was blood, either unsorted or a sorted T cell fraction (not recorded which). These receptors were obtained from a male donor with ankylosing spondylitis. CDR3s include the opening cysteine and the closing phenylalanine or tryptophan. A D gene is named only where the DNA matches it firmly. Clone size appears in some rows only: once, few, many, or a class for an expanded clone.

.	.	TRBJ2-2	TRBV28	CASSFLFQAANTGELFF	TGTGCCAGCAGTTTTTTATTCCAGGCCGCGAACACCGGGGAGCTGTTTTTT
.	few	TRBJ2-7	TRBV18	CASSPIRLDEQYF	TGTGCCAGCTCACCTATTAGGTTAGACGAGCAGTACTTC
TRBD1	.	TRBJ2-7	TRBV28	CASSFLGTVYEQYF	TGTGCCAGCAGTTTCTTGGGGACAGTCTACGAGCAGTACTTC
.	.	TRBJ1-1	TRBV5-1	CASSLEGGEAFF	TGCGCCAGCAGCTTGGAAGGGGGTGAAGCTTTCTTT
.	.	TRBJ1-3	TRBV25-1	CASSEPGRNTIYF	TGTGCCAGCAGTGAACCCGGGAGAAACACCATATATTTT
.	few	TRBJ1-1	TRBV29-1	CSVGYLLNTEAFF	TGCAGCGTTGGATACTTATTGAACACTGAAGCTTTCTTT
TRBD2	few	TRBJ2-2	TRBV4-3	CASSRWGSGRSNTGELFF	TGCGCCAGCAGCCGATGGGGCAGCGGGAGGTCGAACACCGGGGAGCTGTTTTTT
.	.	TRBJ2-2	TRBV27	CASSWAGPRTGELFF	TGTGCCAGCAGTTGGGCAGGGCCTCGGACCGGGGAGCTGTTTTTT
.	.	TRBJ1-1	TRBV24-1	CATSDLGGGRNTEAFF	TGTGCCACCAGTGATTTGGGAGGGGGGCGGAACACTGAAGCTTTCTTT
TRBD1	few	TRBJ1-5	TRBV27	CASSGTAGLVSPQHF	TGTGCCAGCAGTGGGACAGCCGGTTTGGTCAGCCCCCAGCATTTT
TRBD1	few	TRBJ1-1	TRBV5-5	CASSSTGAPTEAFF	TGTGCCAGCAGCTCGACAGGGGCCCCCACTGAAGCTTTCTTT
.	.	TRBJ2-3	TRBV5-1	CASGRDIGTDTQYF	TGCGCCAGCGGCCGGGACATAGGCACAGATACGCAGTATTTT
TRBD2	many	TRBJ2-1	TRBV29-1	CSAAKGLAEWKNEQFF	TGCAGCGCCGCGAAGGGACTAGCGGAGTGGAAAAATGAGCAGTTCTTC
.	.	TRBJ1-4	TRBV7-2	CASSLIPAEKLFF	TGTGCCAGCAGCTTAATACCTGCTGAAAAACTGTTTTTT
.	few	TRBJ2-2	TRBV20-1	CSAPSSFRSMELFF	TGCAGTGCACCAAGTAGCTTTCGGTCGATGGAGCTGTTTTTT
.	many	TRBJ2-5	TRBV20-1	CSEQSGQETQYF	TGCAGTGAACAATCAGGGCAAGAGACCCAGTACTTC
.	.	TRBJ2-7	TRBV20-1	CSARDRTGGSYEQYF	TGCAGTGCTAGAGATCGTACGGGTGGCTCCTACGAGCAGTACTTC
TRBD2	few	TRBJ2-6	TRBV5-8	CASSFPQGTSDSGANVLTF	TGTGCCAGCAGCTTTCCTCAAGGGACTAGCGACTCTGGGGCCAACGTCCTGACTTTC
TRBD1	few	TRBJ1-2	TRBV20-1	CSAKGQGGLIYGYTF	TGCAGTGCTAAGGGACAGGGGGGTCTGATCTATGGCTACACCTTC
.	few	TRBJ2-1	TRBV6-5	CASSYQSSSYNEQFF	TGTGCCAGCAGTTATCAGTCTTCCTCCTACAATGAGCAGTTCTTC
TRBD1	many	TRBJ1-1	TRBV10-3	CAISGAGQGRTSEAFF	TGTGCCATCAGTGGGGCCGGACAGGGACGGACGTCTGAAGCTTTCTTT
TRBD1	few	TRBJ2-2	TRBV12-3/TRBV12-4	CGGGQGGTGELFF	TGTGGAGGGGGACAGGGCGGCACCGGGGAGCTGTTTTTT
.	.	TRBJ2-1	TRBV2	CASSSDYLYEQFF	TGTGCCAGCAGCTCAGACTACCTCTATGAGCAGTTCTTC
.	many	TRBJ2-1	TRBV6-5	CASSYRRPSENEQFF	TGTGCCAGCAGTTACCGGAGGCCTTCGGAAAATGAGCAGTTCTTC
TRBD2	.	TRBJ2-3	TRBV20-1	CSATTYKGLAGGGTDTQYF	TGCAGTGCTACGACATACAAGGGACTAGCGGGAGGGGGCACAGATACGCAGTATTTT
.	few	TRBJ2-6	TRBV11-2	CASSLWGGDSGANVLTF	TGTGCCAGCAGCTTATGGGGAGGCGACTCTGGGGCCAACGTCCTGACTTTC
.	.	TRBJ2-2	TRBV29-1	CSVEMRLVERELFF	TGCAGCGTTGAAATGCGGTTGGTTGAACGGGAGCTGTTTTTT
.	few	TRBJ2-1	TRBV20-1	CSARDRLGYDEQFF	TGCAGTGCTAGAGACAGACTAGGTTACGATGAGCAGTTCTTC
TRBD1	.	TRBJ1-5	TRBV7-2	CASSIDRAQPQHF	TGTGCCAGCAGCATAGACAGGGCCCAGCCCCAGCATTTT
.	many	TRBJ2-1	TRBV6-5	CASSYPPRNEQFF	TGTGCCAGCAGTTACCCCCCCCGCAATGAGCAGTTCTTC
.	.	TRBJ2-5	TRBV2	CASSYGRVETQYF	TGTGCCAGCAGTTACGGACGGGTAGAGACCCAGTACTTC
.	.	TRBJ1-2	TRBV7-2	CASSLNSALGGYTF	TGTGCCAGCAGCTTAAACTCTGCCTTGGGTGGCTACACCTTC
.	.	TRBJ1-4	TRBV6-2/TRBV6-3	CASSYGPQGLGEKLFF	TGTGCCAGCAGTTACGGGCCGCAGGGTCTCGGCGAAAAACTGTTTTTT
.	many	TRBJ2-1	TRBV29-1	CSVDRLWGRSNEQFF	TGCAGCGTTGACCGACTGTGGGGTAGGTCCAATGAGCAGTTCTTC
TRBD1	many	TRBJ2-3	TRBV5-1	CASSPDRAVATQYF	TGCGCCAGCAGCCCTGACAGGGCCGTTGCTACGCAGTATTTT
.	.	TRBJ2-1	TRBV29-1	CSISRRLDNEQFF	TGCAGCATTTCACGCAGATTGGACAATGAGCAGTTCTTC
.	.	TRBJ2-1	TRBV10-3	CAIRGRDEQFF	TGTGCCATTCGAGGGCGGGATGAGCAGTTCTTC
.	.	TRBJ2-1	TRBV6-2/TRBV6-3	CASSPEGPLTYNEQFF	TGTGCCAGCAGCCCCGAGGGGCCCCTAACCTACAATGAGCAGTTCTTC
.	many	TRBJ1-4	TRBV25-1	CASSEPDSLKLFF	TGTGCCAGCAGTGAACCTGACAGTTTAAAACTGTTTTTT
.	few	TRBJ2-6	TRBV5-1	CASSQGWGQSGANVLTF	TGCGCCAGCAGCCAGGGCTGGGGGCAATCTGGGGCCAACGTCCTGACTTTC
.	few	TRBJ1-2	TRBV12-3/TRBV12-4	CASSGRTNNYGYTF	TGTGCCAGCAGTGGCAGGACCAATAACTATGGCTACACCTTC
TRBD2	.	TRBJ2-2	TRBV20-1	CSARDNRAGGTGELFF	TGCAGTGCTAGAGATAATAGGGCGGGAGGAACCGGGGAGCTGTTTTTT
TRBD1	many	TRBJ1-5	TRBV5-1	CASSLDRGSNQPQHF	TGCGCCAGCAGCTTGGACAGGGGATCCAATCAGCCCCAGCATTTT
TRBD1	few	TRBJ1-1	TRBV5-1	CASSRAWTGGMNTEAFF	TGCGCCAGCAGCCGAGCGTGGACAGGGGGAATGAACACTGAAGCTTTCTTT
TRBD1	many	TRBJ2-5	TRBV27	CASGWTGVETQYF	TGTGCCAGCGGCTGGACAGGGGTCGAGACCCAGTACTTC
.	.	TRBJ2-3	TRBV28	CASSSGGLDTQYF	TGTGCCAGCAGTTCTGGAGGCTTGGATACGCAGTATTTT
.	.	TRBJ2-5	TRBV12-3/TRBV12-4	CASTEWASRETQYF	TGTGCCAGCACCGAGTGGGCCTCTCGCGAGACCCAGTACTTC
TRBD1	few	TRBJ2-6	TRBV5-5	CASRQGIGLAGANVLTF	TGTGCCAGCAGACAGGGGATTGGTCTAGCTGGGGCCAACGTCCTGACTTTC
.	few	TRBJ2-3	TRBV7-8	CASSFVPGTDTQYF	TGTGCCAGCAGCTTTGTCCCTGGCACAGATACGCAGTATTTT
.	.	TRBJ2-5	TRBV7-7	CASSSGATHQETQYF	TGTGCTAGCAGCTCCGGGGCTACCCACCAAGAGACCCAGTACTTC
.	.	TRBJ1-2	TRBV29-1	CSVAHEGSSSYGYTF	TGCAGCGTTGCTCATGAGGGTTCATCGAGCTATGGCTACACCTTC
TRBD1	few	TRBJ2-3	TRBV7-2	CASSFLTGTDTQYF	TGTGCCAGCAGCTTCCTGACAGGGACAGATACGCAGTATTTT
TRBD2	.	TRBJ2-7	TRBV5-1	CASSWGTSVTYEQYF	TGCGCCAGCAGCTGGGGGACTAGCGTTACCTACGAGCAGTACTTC